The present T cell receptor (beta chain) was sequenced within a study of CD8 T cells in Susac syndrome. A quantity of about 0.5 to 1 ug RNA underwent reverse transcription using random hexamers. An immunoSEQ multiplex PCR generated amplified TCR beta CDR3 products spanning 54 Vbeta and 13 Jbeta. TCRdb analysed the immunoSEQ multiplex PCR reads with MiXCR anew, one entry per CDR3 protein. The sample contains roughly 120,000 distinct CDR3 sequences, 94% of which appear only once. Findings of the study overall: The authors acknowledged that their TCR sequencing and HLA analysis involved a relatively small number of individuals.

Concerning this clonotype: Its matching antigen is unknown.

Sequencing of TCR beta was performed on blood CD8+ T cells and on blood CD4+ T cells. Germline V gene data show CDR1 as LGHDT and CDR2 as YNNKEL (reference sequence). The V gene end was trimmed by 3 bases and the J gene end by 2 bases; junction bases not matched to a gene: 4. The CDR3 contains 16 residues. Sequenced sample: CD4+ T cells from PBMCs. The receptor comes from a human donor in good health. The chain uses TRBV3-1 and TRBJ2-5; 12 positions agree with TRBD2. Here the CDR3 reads CASSQWTSGVQETQYF. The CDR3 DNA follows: TGTGCCAGCAGCCAGTGGACTAGCGGGGTACAAGAGACCCAGTACTTC.